This record looks at one T cell receptor (beta chain) sequence and its context. Antigen specificity is unknown. The CDR3 consists of 18 residues. The V gene's germline CDR1 is GTSNPN and CDR2 SVGIG (reference sequence). V gave up 0 bases and J gave up 4 bases, with 24 bases separating them. These data originate in a study of shared clonotypes between healthy human individuals. Study findings and constraints: In contrast to clonotypes shared by all four donors, non-shared clonotypes had lower generation probabilities.

Only in-frame clones appear in the TCRdb table, and some are missing; sequencing was by immunoSEQ multiplex PCR. The profile covers nearly 750,000 clones, with about two thirds appearing a single time and about 1.8% taken by the ten largest. Splitting the CD4+ cells yielded a CD45RA+ naive subset and a CD45RA-negative memory subset. The rearrangement joins TRBV30 to TRBJ2-5, with TRBD2 as a possible D gene (5 bases). Sequencing was carried out using memory CD4+ T cells sorted from blood. This sample's subset: CD45RA-negative fraction. The TCR originated in a woman in her 30s in good health. The CDR3 bases are TGTGCCTGGAGTGTACAAGGGTCGGGAAGGACCAAACGAGAGACCCAGTACTTC. Protein sequence: CAWSVQGSGRTKRETQYF.